The clone carrying this TCR beta chain was seen a few times. Its specificity is unknown. Germline V lookup: CDR1 MNHEY, CDR2 SVGAGI. The CDR3 spans 15 residues. With 4 bases clipped from V and 7 bases from J, the junction kept 7 bases outside the gene matches. Patients were excluded for uncontrolled infection, other autoimmune disease, pregnancy or lactation. The sample originates from a study of T cells in Graves' hyperthyroidism and ophthalmopathy. Amplified TCR beta CDR3 regions came from RNA transcripts. First-round RT-PCR with HTBI primers amplified the TCR CDR3 region. TCRdb used MiXCR to reprocess the multiplex PCR reads, holding one entry per CDR3 protein. The sample carries about 700,000 distinct CDR3 sequences, nearly 45% recorded once. Whole-study findings and limits: Also found in blood were most expanded thyroid clonotypes above 0.001. Median prediction lead before ophthalmopathy onset was six to eight months with the model. A 13 V-J model separated ophthalmopathy from stable hyperthyroidism.

This chain links TRBV6-5 with TRBJ2-7; the match to TRBD2 covers 13 bases. Source material: peripheral blood or thyroid tissue (not recorded which). The receptor's source is an adult man with Graves' disease, either hyperthyroidism or ophthalmopathy (not recorded which). This CDR3 is CASSSGLAGNHEQYF. The CDR3 DNA follows: TGTGCCAGCAGTTCGGGACTAGCGGGGAATCATGAGCAGTACTTC.